These 5 T cell receptor beta chains came from one sample sequenced in a study of blood T cell repertoires in COVID-19. Assay used: immunoSEQ multiplex PCR; TCRdb lists only in-frame clones, some missing. The table records 90,000 to 140,000 clones, approximately 85% of them present only once. Material for sequencing was peripheral blood. The source is a man aged 50 to 60 with acute or convalescent COVID-19.

The table lists this clone with a few counts. This sequence joins TRBV19 and TRBJ1-2, with D tentatively TRBD1 (6 bases). V lost 6 bases to trimming and J lost 8 bases, with 13 bases between them. This CDR3 has 12 residues. CDR1 LNHDA and CDR2 SQIVND come from the germline V gene (reference sequence). The CDR3 nucleotides read TGTGCCAGTAGCCCTGGGAGGGGGGGCTACACCTTC. Amino acid sequence: CASSPGRGGYTF.

This chain connects TRBV12-5 to TRBJ2-5; 10 bases match TRBD1. Germline lookup yields CDR1 LGHNT and CDR2 FRNRAP. This CDR3 contains 13 residues. V was pared by 6 bases and J by 7 bases, with 5 bases of the junction left unmatched. The CDR3 sequence: CASGRQGAATQYF. CDR3 DNA sequence: TGTGCTAGTGGAAGACAGGGGGCTGCGACCCAGTACTTC.

This chain joins TRBV7-2 and TRBJ2-5; D call uncertain. Between the trimmed V and J ends, which lost 5 bases and 3 bases, there was a span of 4 bases. Looked up from germline, CDR1 is SGHTA and CDR2 is FQGNSA. The CDR3 extends over 11 amino acids. CDR3 region: CASSPKETQYF. CDR3 nucleotide sequence: TGTGCCAGCAGCCCTAAAGAGACCCAGTACTTC.

This clone was detected once. The chain is built from TRBV6-5 and TRBJ2-1; tentative D call: TRBD1 (6 bases). V was clipped by 5 bases and J by 7 bases, with 12 bases between them. The length of the CDR3 is 13 residues. Germline V gene lookup returns CDR1 MNHEY and CDR2 SVGAGI. CDR3 in amino acids: CASSPSQGNEQFF. For the CDR3, the DNA is TGTGCCAGCAGTCCATCACAGGGAAATGAGCAGTTCTTC.

The chain couples TRBV6-6 to TRBJ1-5, with TRBD1 matching 7 bases. The CDR3 totals 15 residues. Trimming removed 8 bases from V and 3 bases from J; junction bases left unmatched: 10. Per the germline V gene, CDR1 is MNHNY and CDR2 is SVGAGI (reference sequence). CDR3 DNA sequence: TGTGCCAGCTTTTTGGGACAGAACAACAATCAGCCCCAGCATTTT. This sequence encodes CASFLGQNNNQPQHF.